The rows below give T cell receptor beta chains drawn from one sample of a study of patients and donors after allogeneic stem cell transplantation. TCRdb reprocessed the RT-PCR reads via MiXCR and lists one record per CDR3 protein. The sample holds roughly 150,000 distinct CDR3 sequences, 24% seen once. Input material: blood, either unsorted or a sorted T cell fraction (not recorded which). The receptor set was obtained from a human donor who was either an allogeneic HSCT recipient or a stem cell or donor lymphocyte infusion donor (not recorded which). It is not recorded whose cells these are; they may come from a transplant donor. Each CDR3 is given with its conserved first and last residue. A D gene is named only where the DNA matches it firmly. Some rows have no size entry. The others give once, few or many, or a class for an expanded clone.

j_call,v_call,clone_size,d_call,cdr3_aa,cdr3_nt
TRBJ2-3,TRBV5-1,-,-,CASSRGLRVPADTQYF,TGCGCCAGCAGCCGAGGGCTCAGGGTACCCGCAGATACGCAGTATTTT
TRBJ1-2,TRBV10-3,-,-,CAISELSRAAPLYGYTF,TGTGCCATCAGTGAGTTGTCGAGGGCAGCTCCGCTTTATGGCTACACCTTC
TRBJ1-5,TRBV7-2,few,-,CASSPSSGSSQPQHF,TGTGCCAGCAGTCCCTCCTCAGGTTCCTCTCAGCCCCAGCATTTT
TRBJ1-5,TRBV4-2,few,TRBD1,CASSQDPDRGQNSNQPQHF,TGTGCCAGCAGCCAAGATCCGGACAGGGGGCAAAATAGCAATCAGCCCCAGCATTTT
TRBJ2-7,TRBV5-1,-,TRBD1,CASSLEGGRGEQYF,TGCGCCAGCAGCTTGGAAGGGGGCCGAGGCGAGCAGTACTTC
TRBJ2-1,TRBV29-1,few,TRBD2,CSVDFAGDGNEQFF,TGCAGCGTTGACTTTGCGGGAGATGGTAATGAGCAGTTCTTC
TRBJ1-2,TRBV20-1,many,-,CSSDPGLYGYTF,TGCAGTTCAGATCCAGGATTGTATGGCTACACCTTC
TRBJ2-3,TRBV4-1,few,-,CASSHSSRGGTDTQYF,TGCGCCAGCAGCCATTCTAGCAGGGGCGGCACAGATACGCAGTATTTT
TRBJ1-1,TRBV20-1,few,-,CSAQGGVLNTEAFF,TGCAGTGCGCAAGGGGGGGTTTTGAACACTGAAGCTTTCTTT
TRBJ2-1,TRBV12-3/TRBV12-4,few,-,CASSLEGPLYNEQFF,TGTGCCAGCAGTTTAGAAGGGCCTCTCTACAATGAGCAGTTCTTC
TRBJ1-2,TRBV2,-,TRBD1,CASMTGAGGYGYTF,TGTGCCAGCATGACGGGGGCAGGGGGCTATGGCTACACCTTC
TRBJ2-6,TRBV20-1,-,-,CSAPGQTGSGANVLTF,TGCAGTGCCCCTGGACAGACGGGCTCTGGGGCCAACGTCCTGACTTTC
TRBJ1-1,TRBV20-1,-,-,CSARVRDENTEAFF,TGCAGTGCTAGAGTAAGGGACGAGAACACTGAAGCTTTCTTT
TRBJ1-2,TRBV6-5,-,TRBD1,CASSYHRDRGKGVYGYTF,TGTGCCAGCAGTTACCATAGGGACAGGGGGAAAGGAGTCTATGGCTACACCTTC
TRBJ1-5,TRBV7-6,-,-,CASSLGGGSNQPQHF,TGTGCCAGCAGCTTAGGGGGGGGAAGCAATCAGCCCCAGCATTTT
TRBJ2-7,TRBV20-1,-,-,CSARLSTVSYEQYF,TGCAGCGCTAGGTTAAGTACTGTTTCCTACGAGCAGTACTTC